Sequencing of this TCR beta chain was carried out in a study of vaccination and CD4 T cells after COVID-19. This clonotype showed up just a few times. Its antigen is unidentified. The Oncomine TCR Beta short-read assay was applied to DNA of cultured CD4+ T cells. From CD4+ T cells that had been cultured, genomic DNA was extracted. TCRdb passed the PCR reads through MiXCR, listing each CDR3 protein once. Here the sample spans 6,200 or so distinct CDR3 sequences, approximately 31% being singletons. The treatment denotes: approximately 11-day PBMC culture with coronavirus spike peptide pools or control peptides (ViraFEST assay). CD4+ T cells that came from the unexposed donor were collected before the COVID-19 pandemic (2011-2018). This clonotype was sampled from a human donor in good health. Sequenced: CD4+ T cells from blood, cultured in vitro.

DNA for the CDR3: TGTGCCAGCAGTTCATCCGACAGGCGACGATGGCAGCCCCAGCATTTT. Translation: CASSSSDRRRWQPQHF. The chain couples TRBV6-2 or TRBV6-3 to TRBJ1-5; the D gene is possibly TRBD1 (6 bases). This CDR3 has 16 residues. V was shortened by 4 bases and J by 7 bases, with 20 bases between the two germline ends. The germline V gene encodes CDR1 MNHEY and CDR2 SVGEGT.